This is a list of T cell receptor beta chains from one sample in a study of blood T cell repertoires in COVID-19. The protocol was immunoSEQ multiplex PCR, while the TCRdb copy is restricted to in-frame clones and leaves out a portion. The repertoire holds about 220,000 clones, with 80% to 85% as singletons. Sequenced: peripheral blood. The receptors originated from a woman aged 30 to 39 who had recovered from COVID-19. The CDR3 runs from the conserved cysteine through the conserved F or W. The order of the fields is D gene, J gene, clone size, V gene, CDR3 protein, CDR3 DNA. D genes are given only for firm matches. A clone size is listed for some rows: how often the clone was seen (once, few, many), or a class if it is expanded.

>TRBD2|TRBJ2-5|once|TRBV5-5
CASSFGTSGTQETQYF
TGTGCCAGCAGCTTTGGGACTAGCGGGACTCAAGAGACCCAGTACTTC
>-|TRBJ1-5|-|TRBV19
CASSRRGSDNQPQHF
TGTGCCAGTAGTAGAAGGGGGTCGGACAATCAGCCCCAGCATTTT
>-|TRBJ1-2|-|TRBV28
CASSFLNGYTF
TGTGCCAGCAGTTTTCTTAATGGCTACACCTTC
>-|TRBJ2-1|-|TRBV12-3/TRBV12-4
CASSLGGNEQFF
TGTGCCAGCAGCCTAGGGGGCAATGAGCAGTTCTTC
>-|TRBJ1-3|-|TRBV4-1
CASSQGVLRRNSGNTIYF
TGCGCCAGCAGCCAAGGGGTCCTGCGGAGAAACTCTGGAAACACCATATATTTT
>-|TRBJ1-1|-|TRBV7-9
CASSLSSANTEAFF
TGTGCCAGCAGCTTAAGCTCCGCGAACACTGAAGCTTTCTTT
>TRBD2|TRBJ2-2|-|TRBV24-1
CATSTRWTSGSNTGELFF
TGTGCCACCAGTACGCGTTGGACTAGCGGATCGAACACCGGGGAGCTGTTTTTT
>-|TRBJ1-2|-|TRBV5-1
CASSLEAGRVEGYTF
TGCGCCAGCAGCTTGGAAGCAGGGAGGGTCGAGGGCTACACCTTC
>-|TRBJ2-7|-|TRBV28
CASSSLEQGGNEQYF
TGTGCCAGCAGTTCCCTGGAACAGGGGGGGAACGAGCAGTACTTC
>-|TRBJ1-3|-|TRBV2
CASSEVVNLSSGNTIYF
TGTGCCAGCAGTGAAGTAGTCAACTTGAGCTCTGGAAACACCATATATTTT
>TRBD2|TRBJ2-2|-|TRBV9
CASSPLAGANTGELFF
TGTGCCAGCAGCCCATTAGCGGGGGCGAACACCGGGGAGCTGTTTTTT
>-|TRBJ2-1|-|TRBV7-2
CASSSTRDSPNEQFF
TGTGCCAGCAGCTCCACGCGGGACTCACCCAATGAGCAGTTCTTC
>TRBD1|TRBJ2-6|-|TRBV19
CASSPGQPNVLTF
TGTGCCAGTAGTCCGGGACAGCCCAACGTCCTGACTTTC
>TRBD2|TRBJ2-7|-|TRBV3-1/TRBV3-2
CASSQEASGRGEQYF
TGTGCCAGCAGCCAAGAGGCTAGCGGGAGGGGAGAGCAGTACTTC
>-|TRBJ2-2|-|TRBV27
CASTPHTFTGELFF
TGTGCCAGCACCCCTCATACTTTCACCGGGGAGCTGTTTTTT
>TRBD1|TRBJ1-1|-|TRBV19
CASSIRTGATEAFF
TGTGCCAGTAGTATACGCACAGGGGCCACTGAAGCTTTCTTT
>-|TRBJ2-4|-|TRBV10-1
CASSDRGGSKNIQYF
TGCGCCAGCAGTGATCGGGGAGGTTCCAAAAACATTCAGTACTTC
>-|TRBJ1-2|-|TRBV30
CAWGGGGVGYTF
TGTGCCTGGGGCGGAGGAGGGGTCGGCTACACCTTC
>TRBD2|TRBJ2-5|-|TRBV5-1
CASSDSSGGETQYF
TGCGCCAGCAGCGATTCTAGCGGGGGGGAGACCCAGTACTTC
>TRBD1|TRBJ2-2|once|TRBV3-1/TRBV3-2
CASSPLPGQGATGELFF
TGTGCCAGCAGCCCCTTACCGGGACAGGGGGCGACCGGGGAGCTGTTTTTT
>TRBD1|TRBJ1-2|-|TRBV9
CASSETGTLDYGYTF
TGTGCCAGCAGCGAGACAGGGACTTTGGACTATGGCTACACCTTC
>TRBD1|TRBJ2-1|-|TRBV9
CASSERDSTYNEQFF
TGTGCCAGCAGCGAACGGGACAGCACCTACAATGAGCAGTTCTTC
>TRBD2|TRBJ2-1|-|TRBV11-1
CASSLTSGSHNEQFF
TGTGCCAGCAGTTTAACTAGCGGGAGCCACAATGAGCAGTTCTTC
>TRBD2|TRBJ2-1|-|TRBV5-1
CASSDPSGGHEQFF
TGCGCCAGCAGCGACCCTTCGGGAGGACATGAGCAGTTCTTC
>-|TRBJ1-6|-|TRBV7-3
CASSRGSENSPLHF
TGTGCCAGCAGCAGGGGTTCCGAAAATTCACCCCTCCACTTT